The clone carrying this T cell receptor beta chain was seen repeatedly, ten times or more. Its cognate antigen is unknown. As to time point: pre-sensitization, week 0. Sample treatment: therapeutic diphenylcyclopropenone sensitization with weekly scalp DPC. The library attached unique molecular identifiers to individual cDNA molecules. MiXCR was run by TCRdb on the RACE reads, yielding one entry per CDR3 protein. Among around 330,000 distinct CDR3 sequences, 4.5% to 5.5% were seen once, and the ten largest hold around 8.8%. The CDR3 is 12 amino acids. Germline V gene data show CDR1 as MNHNY and CDR2 as SVGAGI (reference sequence). V trimming: 10 bases; J trimming: 5 bases; junction bases outside the gene matches: 4. This sample was included in a study of human T cells and chemical hapten exposure. The overall study: Sensitizing treatment utilized 2% DPC over a roughly 2 cm by roughly 2 cm portion of upper inner arm skin. Predominantly women, the patients had alopecia areata, totalis or universalis.

General study results and limits: There were significantly more large CDR3 similarity clusters among expanded TCRs than among controls.

Source: whole blood, taken in connection with sensitization to the hapten diphenylcyclopropenone (DPC). The TCR was taken from a woman aged 18-29 years with alopecia areata. Some clones in this sample may be carry-over from other donors' samples. This sequence joins TRBV6-6 and TRBJ1-1, with TRBD1 matching 10 bases. CDR3 in DNA: TGTGCCACCGGGGACAGGGGTACTGAAGCTTTCTTT. It codes for CATGDRGTEAFF.